This T cell receptor beta chain was sequenced in a study of blood T cell repertoires in COVID-19. On the study more broadly: The origin of the acute and convalescent COVID-19 samples was the United States, Italy and Spain.

Seattle patients were enrolled during active infection and followed longitudinally. Germline V gene sequence: CDR1 MDHEN, CDR2 SYDVKM. Trimming took off 5 bases at V and 8 bases at J, with 22 bases between the two ends. The CDR3 covers 16 residues. Using immunoSEQ multiplex PCR, the repertoire was profiled, and TCRdb retains in-frame clones only, with some absent. The table has nearly 250,000 clones, about 82% seen once. Sequencing was done on a sample of peripheral blood. This clonotype was sampled from a woman older than 75 with COVID-19, enrolled during active disease. This chain joins TRBV28 and TRBJ2-4; weak D call: TRBD1 (6 bases). The CDR3 here is CASSGGGGSPGDIQYF. The CDR3 DNA reads TGTGCCAGCAGTGGTGGGGGTGGGAGCCCAGGGGACATTCAGTACTTC.